This TCR beta chain comes out of a study of blood T cell repertoires in COVID-19. At the level of the study: Specimens from acute and convalescent COVID-19 originated in the United States, Italy and Spain.

Germline CDR1 and CDR2: WNHNN and SYGVQD (reference sequence). Trimming removed 5 bases at V and 2 bases at J, with 12 bases between. The CDR3 is 14 residues long. Original data processing: By means of reference gene primer amplification, nucleated cell counts were estimated. The repertoire was sequenced with immunoSEQ multiplex PCR; TCRdb's copy has only in-frame clones and lacks some. V and J calls and clone size are those listed in that table; D and trimming were worked out from the DNA. Of a few hundred thousand clones in the sample, around 87% were seen once. Assignments of participants to cohorts depended upon their own reported clinical history. Before being deemed recovered, Cohort 3 donors had two negative PCRs, clearance, or symptom resolution.

The specimen sequenced was PBMCs or T cells enriched from blood (not recorded which). This chain connects TRBV10-1 to TRBJ1-2; maybe TRBD1 (5 bases). The sequence derives from a woman in her 50s who had recovered from COVID-19. This chain's CDR3 is CASSTGLVNYGYTF. In nucleotides, the CDR3 is TGCGCCAGCAGTACAGGTCTGGTCAACTATGGCTACACCTTC.